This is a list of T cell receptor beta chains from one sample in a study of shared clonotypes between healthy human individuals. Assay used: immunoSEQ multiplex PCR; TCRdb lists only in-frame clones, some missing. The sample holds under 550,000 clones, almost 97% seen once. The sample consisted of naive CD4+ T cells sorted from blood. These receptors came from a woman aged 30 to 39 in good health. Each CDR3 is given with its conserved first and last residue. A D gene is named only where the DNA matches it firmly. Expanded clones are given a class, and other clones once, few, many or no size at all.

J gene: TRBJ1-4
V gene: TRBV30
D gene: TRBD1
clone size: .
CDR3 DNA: TGTGCCTGGAGTGCAGGGACAGGGAATGAAAAACTGTTTTTT
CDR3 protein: CAWSAGTGNEKLFF

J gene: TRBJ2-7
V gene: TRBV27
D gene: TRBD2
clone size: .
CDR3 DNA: TGTGCCAGCAGTCGAAACCTCGGGCTAGCGGGTCGAGACGAGCAGTACTTC
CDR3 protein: CASSRNLGLAGRDEQYF

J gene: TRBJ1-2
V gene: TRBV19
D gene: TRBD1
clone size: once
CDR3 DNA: TGTGCCAGTAGTATATACGGGACAGCAACCACTTCGGGCTACACCTTC
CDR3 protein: CASSIYGTATTSGYTF

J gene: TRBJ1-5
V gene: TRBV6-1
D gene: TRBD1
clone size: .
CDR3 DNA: TGTGCCAGCAGTGAAATAGGGGGCGGGGTCCGGCAGCCCCAGCATTTT
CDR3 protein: CASSEIGGGVRQPQHF

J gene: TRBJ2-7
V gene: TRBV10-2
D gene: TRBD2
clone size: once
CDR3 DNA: TGCGCCAGCAGTGTTAGCGGGAGCTCCTACGAGCAGTACTTC
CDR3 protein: CASSVSGSSYEQYF

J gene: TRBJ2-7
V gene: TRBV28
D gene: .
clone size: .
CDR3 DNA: TGTGCCAGCAGTTTACACGGGAGAGGGTACGAGCAGTACTTC
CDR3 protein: CASSLHGRGYEQYF

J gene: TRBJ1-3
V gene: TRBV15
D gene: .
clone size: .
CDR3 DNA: TGTGCCACCAGCAGAGATCGATTTGGGAGCCACTCTGGAAACACCATATATTTT
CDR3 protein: CATSRDRFGSHSGNTIYF

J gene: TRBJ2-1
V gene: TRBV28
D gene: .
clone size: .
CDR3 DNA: TGTGCCAGCAACTTAGGGGGGGTATACAATGAGCAGTTCTTC
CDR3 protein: CASNLGGVYNEQFF

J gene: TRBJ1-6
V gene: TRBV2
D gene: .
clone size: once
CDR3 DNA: TGTGCCAGCAGTTCCAGGGAGGCCGCCTATAATTCACCCCTCCACTTT
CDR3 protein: CASSSREAAYNSPLHF

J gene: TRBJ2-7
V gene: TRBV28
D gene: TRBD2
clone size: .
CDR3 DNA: TGTGCCAGCAGTCCCCGGGGTCGCGGGAGTCCCCACGAGCAGTACTTC
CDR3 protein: CASSPRGRGSPHEQYF

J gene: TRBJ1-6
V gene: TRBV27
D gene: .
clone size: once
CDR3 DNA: TGTGCCAGCAGTTCCGACTGGGGGGTTAGTAATTCACCCCTCCACTTT
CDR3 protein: CASSSDWGVSNSPLHF

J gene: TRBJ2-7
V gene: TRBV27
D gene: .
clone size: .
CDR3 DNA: TGTGCCAGCAGTTTAAGGGGTTCCTACGAGCAGTACTTC
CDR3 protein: CASSLRGSYEQYF

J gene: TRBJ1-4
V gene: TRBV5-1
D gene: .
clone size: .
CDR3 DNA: TGCGCCAGCAGCTTGGATGCTGCAACTAATGAAAAACTGTTTTTT
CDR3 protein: CASSLDAATNEKLFF

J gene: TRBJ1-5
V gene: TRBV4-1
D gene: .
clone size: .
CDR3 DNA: TGCGCCAGCAGCCAAGCAGGGGCCAATCAGCCCCAGCATTTT
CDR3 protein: CASSQAGANQPQHF

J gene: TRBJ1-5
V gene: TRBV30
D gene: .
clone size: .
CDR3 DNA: TGTGCCTGGAGTGCCCTACAGGGAGGAAATCAGCCCCAGCATTTT
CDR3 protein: CAWSALQGGNQPQHF

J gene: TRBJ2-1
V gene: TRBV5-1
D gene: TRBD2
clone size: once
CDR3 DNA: TGCGCCAGCAGCTCTAGCGGATCTTACAATGAGCAGTTCTTC
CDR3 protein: CASSSSGSYNEQFF

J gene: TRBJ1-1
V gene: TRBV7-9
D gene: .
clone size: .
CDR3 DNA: TGTGCCAGCAGCCCACGCCTGGGGAGGCGCACTGAAGCTTTCTTT
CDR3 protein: CASSPRLGRRTEAFF

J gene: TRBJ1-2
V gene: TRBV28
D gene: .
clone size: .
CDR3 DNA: TGTGCCAGCAGTACAAATGGCTACACCTTC
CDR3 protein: CASSTNGYTF

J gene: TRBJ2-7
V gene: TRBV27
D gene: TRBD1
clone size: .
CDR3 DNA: TGTGCCAGCAGTAGGGACAGGGGATGGGTCTACGAGCAGTACTTC
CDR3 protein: CASSRDRGWVYEQYF

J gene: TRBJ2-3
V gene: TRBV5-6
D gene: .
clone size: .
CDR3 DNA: TGTGCCAGCAGAATAGCCGGGGCTGATACGCAGTATTTT
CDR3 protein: CASRIAGADTQYF

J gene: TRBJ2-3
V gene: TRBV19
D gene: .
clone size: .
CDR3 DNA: TGTGCCAGTAGTATCGGGCAGGGTTATCCCAGCACAGATACGCAGTATTTT
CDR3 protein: CASSIGQGYPSTDTQYF

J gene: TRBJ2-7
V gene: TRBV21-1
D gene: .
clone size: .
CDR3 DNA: TGTGCCAGCAGCCTCAGACGAGGGCCCTCCTACGAGCAGTACTTC
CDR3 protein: CASSLRRGPSYEQYF

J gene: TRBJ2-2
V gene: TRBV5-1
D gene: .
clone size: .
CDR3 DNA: TGCGCCAGCACCCCGTTACGTTCAAACACCGGGGAGCTGTTTTTT
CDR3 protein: CASTPLRSNTGELFF

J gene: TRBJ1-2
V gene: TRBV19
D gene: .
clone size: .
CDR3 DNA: TGTGCCAGTAGCTTTCAGGGGCAAGACTATGGCTACACCTTC
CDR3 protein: CASSFQGQDYGYTF

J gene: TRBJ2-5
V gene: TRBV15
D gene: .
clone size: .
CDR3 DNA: TGTGCCACCAGCAGAGAAATGATGGGGACAATAGAGACCCAGTACTTC
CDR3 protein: CATSREMMGTIETQYF

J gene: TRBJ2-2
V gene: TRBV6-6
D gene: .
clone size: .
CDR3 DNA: TGTGCCAGCATCCCCGGGCCGGGGAACACCGGGGAGCTGTTTTTT
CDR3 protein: CASIPGPGNTGELFF

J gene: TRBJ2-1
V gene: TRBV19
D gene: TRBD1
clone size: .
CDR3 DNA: TGTGCCAGTAGTGTTACAGGGGACTCCTACAATGAGCAGTTCTTC
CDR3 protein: CASSVTGDSYNEQFF

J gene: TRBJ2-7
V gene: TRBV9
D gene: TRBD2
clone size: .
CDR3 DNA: TGTGCCAGCAGCGTAGCTGGGACTAGCGGGAGACACGAGCAGTACTTC
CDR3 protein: CASSVAGTSGRHEQYF

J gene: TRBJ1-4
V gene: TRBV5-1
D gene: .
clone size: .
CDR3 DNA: TGCGCCAGCAGCTTGGATGTGGGGGCGAATGAAAAACTGTTTTTT
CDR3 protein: CASSLDVGANEKLFF

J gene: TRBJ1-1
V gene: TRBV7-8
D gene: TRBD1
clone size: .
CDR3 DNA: TGTGCCAGCACCACCCCCGGGACAGGGGTGACTGAAGCTTTCTTT
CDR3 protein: CASTTPGTGVTEAFF

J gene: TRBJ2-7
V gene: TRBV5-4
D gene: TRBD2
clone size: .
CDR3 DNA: TGTGCCAGCAGCTCGACTAGCGGAAGCTCCTACGAGCAGTACTTC
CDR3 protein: CASSSTSGSSYEQYF

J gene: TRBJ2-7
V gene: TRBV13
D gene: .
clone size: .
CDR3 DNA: TGTGCCAGCAGATCTCGGACAGCATCCTACGAGCAGTACTTC
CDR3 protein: CASRSRTASYEQYF

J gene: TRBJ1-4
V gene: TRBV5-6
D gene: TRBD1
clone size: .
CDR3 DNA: TGTGCCAGCAGCTTGGACAGGGGAACAACTAATGAAAAACTGTTTTTT
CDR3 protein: CASSLDRGTTNEKLFF

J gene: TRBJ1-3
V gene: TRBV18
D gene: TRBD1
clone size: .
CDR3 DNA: TGTGCCAGCTCTCTGGAGGGGGCTCACACCATATATTTT
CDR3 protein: CASSLEGAHTIYF

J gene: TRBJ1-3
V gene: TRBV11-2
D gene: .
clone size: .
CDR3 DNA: TGTGCCAGCAGCTTAGTTGGAAACACCATATATTTT
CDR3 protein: CASSLVGNTIYF

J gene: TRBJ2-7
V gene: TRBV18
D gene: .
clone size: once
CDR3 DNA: TGTGCCAGCTCACCCGAGACAGCTATCTACGAGCAGTACTTC
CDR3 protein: CASSPETAIYEQYF

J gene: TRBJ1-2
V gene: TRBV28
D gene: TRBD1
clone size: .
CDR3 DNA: TGTGCCAGCAGTTCACCGGGACAGGGGACGGATGGCTACACCTTC
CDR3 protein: CASSSPGQGTDGYTF

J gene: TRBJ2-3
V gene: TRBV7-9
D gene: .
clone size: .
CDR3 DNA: TGTGCCAGCAGCCCGAGTGGAGGTACAGATACGCAGTATTTT
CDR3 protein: CASSPSGGTDTQYF

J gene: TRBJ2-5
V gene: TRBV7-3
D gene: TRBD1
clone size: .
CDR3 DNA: TGTGCCAGCAGCGCAGGGACAGGGGGCAGGGAGACCCAGTACTTC
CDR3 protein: CASSAGTGGRETQYF

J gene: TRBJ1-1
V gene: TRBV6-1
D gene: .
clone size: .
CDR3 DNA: TGTGCCAGCAGTGCACAGCCGGACTTTGAAGCTTTCTTT
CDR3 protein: CASSAQPDFEAFF

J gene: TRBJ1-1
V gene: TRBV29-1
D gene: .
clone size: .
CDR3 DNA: TGCAGCGTTGGATCACAGGACGGGACTGAAGCTTTCTTT
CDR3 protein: CSVGSQDGTEAFF

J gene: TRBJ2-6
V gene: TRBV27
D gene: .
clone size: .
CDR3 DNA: TGTGCCAGCAGTCCCGTGCGGGACACCTGGACCTCCTCTGGGGCCAACGTCCTGACTTTC
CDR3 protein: CASSPVRDTWTSSGANVLTF